This T cell receptor (beta chain) was retrieved from a study of shared clonotypes between healthy human individuals. Details on this clone: Its matching antigen is unknown. The same CDR3 can be traced to other DNA sequences in this sample.

Some clones are missing from TCRdb's copy, which holds only in-frame ones; the method was immunoSEQ multiplex PCR. The sample contains about 1.5 million clones, 95% to 99% of which appear only once. The CDR3 covers 11 residues. Deletions cut 0 bases from V and 6 bases from J, with 3 bases between. Looked up from germline, CDR1 is SGHRS and CDR2 is YFSETQ. The CD4+ fraction was divided into a CD45RA+ naive subset and a CD45RA-negative memory subset. Whole-study findings and limits: Larger richness was generally estimated for naive than memory subsets. Sorted-subset sequencing, rarefaction showed, was incomplete despite large depth.

The receptor was derived from a young man in good health. The V call is TRBV5-1, the J call TRBJ1-1; no clear D gene. The sample taken for sequencing was naive CD4+ T cells sorted from blood. Subset meaning: CD45RA+ positively selected. CDR3 DNA sequence: TGCGCCAGCAGCTTGGCCTCTGAAGCTTTCTTT. It is translated as CASSLASEAFF.